The 21 T cell receptor beta chains below all came from one sample that was sequenced in a study of human T cells and chemical hapten exposure. Time point noted: patch test 1, 2 weeks after DPC sensitization. Treatment here: therapeutic diphenylcyclopropenone sensitization with weekly scalp DPC. TCRdb recomputed calls from the RACE reads with MiXCR, one row per CDR3 protein. This sample has under 450,000 distinct CDR3 sequences, with around 5% found just once. Sequences were derived from whole blood, sampled in connection with sensitization to the hapten diphenylcyclopropenone (DPC). Source of these receptors: a woman in her fifties or sixties with alopecia areata. Some clones in this sample may be carry-over from other donors' samples.

The chain combines TRBV29-1 with TRBJ1-4, with D perhaps matching TRBD1 (6 bases). The CDR3 has 13 amino acids. V lost 6 bases, J lost 8 bases, and 16 bases lay in between. Germline values: CDR1 SQVTM, CDR2 ANQGSEA. CDR3 amino acids: CSVRTAAGEKLFF. The CDR3 DNA sequence: TGCAGCGTCCGGACAGCAGCGGGAGAAAAACTGTTTTTT.

This clonotype was observed a few times. The gene calls are TRBV30 and TRBJ2-5; 9 nucleotides match TRBD2. J gave up 4 bases and V 4 bases, and 1 base lay outside the gene matches. The length of the CDR3 is 12 residues. Per germline, CDR1 GTSNPN and CDR2 SVGIG (reference sequence). The CDR3 region has the DNA TGTGCCTGGAAAGCGGGAGGAGAGACCCAGTACTTC. Amino acid sequence: CAWKAGGETQYF.

This clonotype was seen ten or more times. V and J are TRBV7-9 and TRBJ1-3; 7 positions agree with TRBD1. The trim removed 4 bases at V and 0 bases at J, leaving 6 bases unmatched. The germline V gene has CDR1 SEHNR and CDR2 FQNEAQ (reference sequence). This CDR3 has 16 amino acids. CDR3 sequence reads: CASSSYRGTSGNTIYF. The CDR3 DNA sequence: TGTGCCAGCAGCTCCTACAGGGGCACCTCTGGAAACACCATATATTTT.

This clonotype was seen a handful of times. For the CDR3, the DNA is TGTGCCATCAGGGGGAGTAACAATGAGCAGTTCTTC. Its translation: CAIRGSNNEQFF. This chain joins TRBV10-3 and TRBJ2-1; a weak D match, TRBD2 (5 bases). The CDR3 loop spans 12 amino acids. Germline assignment: CDR1 ENHRY and CDR2 SYGVKD. V dropped 6 bases and J dropped 5 bases, with 8 bases sitting between them.

This clonotype was seen many times. The chain uses TRBV30 and TRBJ1-2; D is unclear. The CDR3 is 11 residues long. Germline V gives CDR1 GTSNPN, CDR2 SVGIG (reference sequence). Trimming left V 3 bases short and J 2 bases short, with 4 bases between. The CDR3 here is CAWSGNYGYTF. CDR3 sequence (DNA): TGTGCCTGGAGCGGAAACTATGGCTACACCTTC.

This clonotype was observed a handful of times. The chain is built from TRBV28 and TRBJ2-1, with 7 positions matching TRBD2. V shed 8 bases, J shed 0 bases, and the junction held 13 bases outside the gene matches. There are 17 residues in the CDR3. Per the germline V gene, CDR1 is MDHEN and CDR2 is SYDVKM. CDR3 in DNA: TGTGCCAGCCTCATGGGGGGAGCGGGAAGCTCCTACAATGAGCAGTTCTTC. The encoded protein is CASLMGGAGSSYNEQFF.

A few counts support this clonotype. The chain carries TRBV25-1 and TRBJ2-1, with no clear D. V gave up 2 bases and J gave up 4 bases, with 15 bases separating them. The CDR3 totals 16 residues. Germline V gene data show CDR1 as MGHDK and CDR2 as SYGVNS. The CDR3 sequence is CASSENRIALYNEQFF. The CDR3 bases are TGTGCCAGCAGTGAAAACCGCATAGCACTATACAATGAGCAGTTCTTC. Together with reference TRBV25-1 and TRBJ2-1, the CDR3 gives the full variable domain: EADIYQTPRYLVIGTGKKITLECSQTMGHDKMYWYQQDPGMELHLIHYSYGVNSTEKGDLSSESTVSRIRTEHFPLTLESARPSHTSQYLCASSENRIALYNEQFFGPGTRLTVL.

This clonotype was seen at least ten times. The V call is TRBV10-3, the J call TRBJ2-1; possible D gene TRBD2, 6 bases. Trimming left V 3 bases short and J 0 bases short, with 12 bases between. The germline gives CDR1 ENHRY, CDR2 SYGVKD. This CDR3 contains 16 residues. The CDR3: CAISDQEGNSYNEQFF. The CDR3 DNA is TGTGCCATCAGTGATCAGGAGGGGAACTCCTACAATGAGCAGTTCTTC.

This clonotype was detected ten times or more. This chain links TRBV18 with TRBJ2-2, with 7 bases lining up with TRBD2. The CDR3 runs 15 residues. With 1 base clipped from V and 2 bases from J, the junction kept 1 base outside the gene matches. Germline CDR1 is KGHSH and CDR2 is LQKENI. The CDR3 protein is CASSPRAGNTGELFF. The CDR3 bases are TGTGCCAGCTCACCACGAGCGGGAAACACCGGGGAGCTGTTTTTT.

This clonotype occurred many times. The rearrangement joins TRBV5-1 to TRBJ1-5; tentatively, D is TRBD1 (5 bases). Germline CDR1 SGHRS, CDR2 YFSETQ. The CDR3 has 14 amino acids. V lost 4 bases to trimming and J lost 3 bases, with 11 bases between them. CDR3 sequence (DNA): TGCGCCAGCAGCCGGGACGGGGTCAATCAGCCCCAGCATTTT. Amino acid sequence: CASSRDGVNQPQHF.

This clonotype was observed at least ten times. This chain connects TRBV7-2 to TRBJ1-5; D is perhaps TRBD1 (6 bases). The CDR3 runs to 13 residues. Germline loops: CDR1 SGHTA, CDR2 FQGNSA. V lost 5 bases and J 6 bases, leaving 11 bases between the germline ends. The CDR3 region is CASSPTGAQPQHF. CDR3 bases: TGTGCCAGCAGCCCCACGGGGGCTCAGCCCCAGCATTTT.

The chain employs TRBV4-1 and TRBJ1-4; TRBD1 agrees at 8 bases. The CDR3 loop spans 16 amino acids. Trimming cost V 3 bases and J 3 bases; bases outside gene matches: 6. Germline V lookup: CDR1 MGHRA, CDR2 YSYEKL. CDR3 residues: CASSHPDRGANEKLFF. The CDR3 DNA reads as TGCGCCAGCAGCCATCCCGACAGGGGAGCTAATGAAAAACTGTTTTTT.

This clonotype appeared many times. J is TRBJ1-5 and V is TRBV23-1; TRBD1 might be the D (5 bases). TRBV23-1 is sorted into the ORF group, with uncertain function. V lost 4 bases and J 0 bases, leaving 25 bases between the germline ends. The CDR3 runs to 20 residues. The CDR3 sequence is CASSPPIGDSFLYSNQPQHF. CDR3 sequence (DNA): TGCGCCAGCAGTCCGCCTATCGGCGACAGCTTTCTTTATAGCAATCAGCCCCAGCATTTT.

The chain has TRBV28 and TRBJ1-3, with D tentatively TRBD1 (5 bases). The CDR3 is 15 amino acids. Germline lookup yields CDR1 MDHEN and CDR2 SYDVKM. V shed 3 bases and J shed 2 bases, with 11 bases lying between them. CDR3 nucleotides: TGTGCCAGCAGTTTGCCAGGGCTAACTGGAAACACCATATATTTT. Translating gives CASSLPGLTGNTIYF.

The chain has TRBV5-4 and TRBJ2-7; 11 bases are a match to TRBD1. After removal of 2 bases from V and 5 bases from J, the junction contained 6 bases not matched to a gene. CDR3 size: 15 residues. In germline, CDR1 is SGHNT, CDR2 YYREEE (reference sequence). CDR3 nucleotide sequence: TGTGCCAGCAGCTTAGGAGGACAGGGGGCCGACGAGCAGTACTTC. Translating it yields CASSLGGQGADEQYF.

This clonotype has ten or more counts. The gene calls are TRBV5-1 and TRBJ1-2; maybe TRBD1 (5 bases). The CDR3 has 14 amino acids. CDR1 is SGHRS and CDR2 is YFSETQ in the germline V gene. The V end was cut by 7 bases, the J end by 4 bases, with 17 bases between. CDR3 loop: CASRAGPTIYGYTF. The DNA for the CDR3 is TGCGCCAGCCGAGCGGGACCGACCATCTATGGCTACACCTTC.

The rearrangement uses TRBV2 and TRBJ1-5; no clear D gene. Germline V gene data show CDR1 as SNHLY and CDR2 as FYNNEI. This CDR3 is built from 13 residues. The germline V and J ends were trimmed by 5 bases and 7 bases, with 12 bases remaining between them. The CDR3 coding sequence is TGTGCCAGCAGTTACTACTCAGGCCAGCCCCAGCATTTT. Amino acids: CASSYYSGQPQHF. The full variable domain, completed using reference TRBV2 and TRBJ1-5, is EPEVTQTPSHQVTQMGQEVILRCVPISNHLYFYWYRQILGQKVEFLVSFYNNEISEKSEIFDDQFSVERPDGSNFTLKIRSTKLEDSAMYFCASSYYSGQPQHFGDGTRLSIL.

The chain employs TRBV12-3 or TRBV12-4 and TRBJ2-3; D ambiguous. This CDR3 has 13 residues. Between the trimmed V and J ends, which lost 3 bases and 2 bases, there was a span of 6 bases. The CDR3 DNA reads TGTGCCAGCAGTTTTGCTCCCACAGATACGCAGTATTTT. As protein: CASSFAPTDTQYF.

This clonotype was detected ten times or more. The chain joins TRBV27 to TRBJ1-6; 7 bases align to TRBD1. Germline-derived CDR1 and CDR2 are MNHEY and SMNVEV (reference sequence). The V gene end was trimmed by 5 bases and the J gene end by 7 bases; junction bases not matched to a gene: 5. This CDR3 comprises 14 residues. The CDR3 loop is CASSLTGKNSPLHF. The CDR3 nucleotides are TGTGCCAGCAGTCTGACAGGGAAAAATTCACCCCTCCACTTT.

The chain links TRBV12-3 or TRBV12-4 to TRBJ1-2; D gene ambiguous. This CDR3 spans 9 amino acids. Trimming removed 8 bases from V and 10 bases from J, with 8 bases in between. CDR3: CASGPPYTF. CDR3 nucleotides: TGTGCCAGCGGACCCCCCTACACCTTC.

This clonotype was seen ten or more times. The chain links TRBV4-1 to TRBJ2-1; 8 nucleotides agree with TRBD1. Germline trimming cut 1 base from V and 9 bases from J; bases unmatched to any gene: 2. The CDR3 covers 13 residues. The germline V gene encodes CDR1 MGHRA and CDR2 YSYEKL. This CDR3 is CASSQVGQGEQFF. In DNA form, the CDR3 reads TGCGCCAGCAGCCAAGTCGGACAGGGTGAGCAGTTCTTC.